The clone carrying this TCR beta chain came up many times. What it binds is unknown. CDR3 length equals 11 residues. Germline CDR1 SQVTM, CDR2 ANQGSEA. Trimming at V came to 6 bases and at J to 5 bases, leaving 4 bases not matched to a gene. TCRdb reprocessed the 5' RACE reads with MiXCR, giving one entry per CDR3 protein. The data show approximately 690,000 distinct CDR3 sequences, around 6% seen once. This entry comes from a study of identical twins. General observations from the study: Partial confounding of zero-insertion analyses by invariant MAIT and iNKT cells was possible. For out-of-frame beta sequences, excess twin sharing was weaker. Donors were not followed over many years; analysis was cross-sectional. In cord blood, abundant beta clonotypes had fewer insertions; memory showed no trend.

The TCR originated in a man aged 18 to 29 in good health. The V gene is TRBV29-1, the J gene TRBJ2-7; 7 bases align to TRBD1. The specimen sequenced was naive T cells sorted from blood. The CDR3 protein is CSVWDRDEQYV. The CDR3 DNA reads TGCAGCGTCTGGGACAGAGACGAGCAGTACGTC.